The 2 T cell receptor beta chains below were found in one sample sequenced in a study of cytomegalovirus exposure and HLA in healthy donors (dated by TCRdb to 2016 to 2017). The library was prepared using the immunoSEQ multiplex PCR assay. The multiplex PCR relied on a mix of 60 forward primers for TCR Vbeta segments and 13 reverse primers for TCR Jbeta segments. As stored in TCRdb, this immuneACCESS dataset retains in-frame rearrangements with V and J assigned. A fraction of the clones does not appear; measured against another copy, unresolved V genes explain less than half of the discrepancy, and the remainder lacks a known reason. The sample includes about 190,000 clones, with 87% observed a single time. The ten top clones hold 1.3% of the sample. The source material was PBMCs. Receptors were obtained from a man between 25 and 39 years old in good health and CMV-seronegative.

The V call is TRBV7-9, the J call TRBJ1-4; 9 nucleotides agree with TRBD1. CDR3 size: 16 residues. The junction had 5 bases not matched to a gene; V was cut back by 1 base and J by 5 bases. From germline, CDR1 is SEHNR and CDR2 FQNEAQ (reference sequence). In DNA form, the CDR3 reads TGTGCCAGCAGCTTAGGGCCCGGGACAGGGAATGAAAAACTGTTTTTT. It is translated as CASSLGPGTGNEKLFF.

V usage is TRBV29-1 and J usage is TRBJ2-5, with 11 positions matching TRBD2. TRBJ2-7 explains the end of the DNA better; the J call may be wrong. CDR1 and CDR2 (germline): SQVTM, ANQGSEA. This CDR3 comprises 14 residues. As DNA, the CDR3 is TGCAGCGTCGCCGGGACTAGCGGAACCTACGAGCAGTACTTC. Protein sequence: CSVAGTSGTYEQYF.